This TCR beta chain derives from a study of sequential checkpoint blockade in melanoma. Study in general: Arm A got nivolumab then ipilimumab; arm B the reverse, 1:1. Both treatment sequences were followed by maintenance nivolumab.

Libraries were prepared by immunoSEQ multiplex PCR; TCRdb keeps only in-frame clonotypes and omits some of them. The table has over 8,500 clones, 78% seen once. Treatment denoted: randomized to nivolumab then ipilimumab (arm A) or the reverse (arm B). Sorted cells were live CD3+CD8+, lacking CD19 and CD56, from PBMCs. This clone was seen only a few times. Trimming shortened V by 2 bases and J by 8 bases, and 9 bases separated the two germline ends. The CDR3 runs to 12 residues. The V gene's germline CDR1 is MGHDK and CDR2 SYGVNS. Sample: CD8+ T cells sorted from blood (inferred from file names), taken from a patient given nivolumab and ipilimumab in sequence. The V call is TRBV25-1, the J call TRBJ1-2; D call uncertain. The origin of this receptor is a human donor with melanoma. In nucleotides, the CDR3 is TGTGCCAGCAGTGAAGTCAGGAAAGGCTACACCTTC. It encodes CASSEVRKGYTF.